Included here is one T cell receptor (beta chain) sequence, with context. No cognate antigen has been identified for it. Base qualities are missing; no much larger clone stands one base away. The data belong to a study of blood T cell repertoires in COVID-19 (TCRdb year 2020). About the investigation overall: Collaborator samples came from the United States, Italy and Spain and covered acute and convalescent phases of COVID-19. Samples came from the ongoing ImmuneRACE study (first 160 participants) plus 1,254 subjects from 6 global collaborators. Nearly every sample came with metadata listing a de-identified subject ID, COVID-19 status, age in years and sex. A freely available public database, intended as a resource for researchers studying the immune response to SARS-CoV-2, is where the repertoires were released. Where available, HLA class I and class II types were taken from metadata supplied by the sample provider and were not determined by assay-based typing. Subjects who had been exposed to COVID-19, were actively infected with it, or had recovered from it provided the deeply sampled blood TCRbeta repertoires that made up the dataset. The prospective study material was composed of cDNA or gDNA derived from T cells, B-cell-depleted T cells, or PBMCs.

Broader findings and caveats from the paper: The quantity of clinical and demographic metadata differed by source and by participant and was supplied without curation.

The immunoSEQ Assay, a bias-controlled multiplex PCR, was used to amplify TCRbeta CDR3 regions from genomic DNA. The authors processed their data as follows. The number of nucleated cells in each sample was estimated from the amplification of reference gene primers within the assay. To quantify the absolute abundance of each unique TCRbeta CDR3 rearrangement, sequence reads were collapsed and filtered. Productive Simpson clonality was computed per sample as the square root of Simpson's diversity index over productive rearrangements. TCRdb took over this immuneACCESS table, retaining in-frame rearrangements with V and J assigned. Such tables are incomplete; in checked studies, under half of the missing clones stem from an unresolved V gene, and the remainder is unexplained. For V, J and clone size, that table is used; D and trimming come from the DNA. The sample table records more than 65,000 clones; roughly 79% of these occur just once. Roughly 44% of the sample belongs to the ten largest clones.

The collaborating institutions used their own protocols to collect whole blood in K2EDTA tubes. For TCRbeta analysis, collaborators shipped samples in one of three forms: frozen whole blood, isolated PBMCs, or DNA extracted from either of those sample types. This TCR derives from a human donor in a cohort sampled during active COVID-19. The sequencing sample was made of peripheral blood.

The CDR3 amino acid sequence is: CASSPRAGGKDGYTF. The DNA sequence is TGTGCCAGCTCACCACGGGCAGGGGGAAAGGATGGCTACACCTTC. This sequence uses TRBV18 and TRBJ1-2, and 7 junctional nucleotides match TRBD1. CDR1 KGHSH and CDR2 LQKENI were looked up in the germline V gene. The CDR3 goes from the cysteine to the phenylalanine over 15 residues. Only CDR3 DNA is held: 45 bases, read in frame from base 1. Unmatched junction bases come to 8, with V trimmed by 1 base and J by 6 bases.